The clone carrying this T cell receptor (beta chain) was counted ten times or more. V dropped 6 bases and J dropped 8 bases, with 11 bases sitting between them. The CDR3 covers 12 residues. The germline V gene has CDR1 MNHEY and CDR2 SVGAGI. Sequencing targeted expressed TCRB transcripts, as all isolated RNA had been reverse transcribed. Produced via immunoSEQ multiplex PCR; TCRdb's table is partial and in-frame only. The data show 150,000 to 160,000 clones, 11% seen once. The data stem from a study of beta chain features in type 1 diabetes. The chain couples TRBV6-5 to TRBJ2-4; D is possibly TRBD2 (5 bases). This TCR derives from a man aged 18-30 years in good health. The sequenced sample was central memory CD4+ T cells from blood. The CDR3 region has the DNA TGTGCCAGCAGGAGCTCGAGGGACATTCAGTACTTC. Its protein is CASRSSRDIQYF.